The 27 T cell receptor beta chains below come from one sample, sequenced in a study of blood T cell repertoires in COVID-19. Data came from immunoSEQ multiplex PCR; TCRdb stores just in-frame clones and leaves some out. The sample comprises around 160,000 clones, around 85% of which are singletons, and 8% rests with the top ten. Specimen: peripheral blood. These receptors were obtained from a woman between 55 and 75 years old with COVID-19, enrolled during active disease.

The chain is built from TRBV14 and TRBJ2-1, with 9 positions matching TRBD2. CDR1 is SGHDN and CDR2 is FVKESK in the germline V gene. V was pared by 1 base and J by 6 bases, with 7 bases of the junction left unmatched. This CDR3 is 16 amino acids long. The CDR3 reads CASSQGPRTSVNEQFF. CDR3 bases: TGTGCCAGCAGCCAAGGCCCCAGGACTAGCGTCAATGAGCAGTTCTTC.

The V and J genes are TRBV29-1 and TRBJ2-1; D may be TRBD1 (6 bases). Trimming stripped 6 bases from V and 5 bases from J, with 20 bases between. Germline CDR1 is SQVTM and CDR2 is ANQGSEA. The CDR3 is 15 amino acids. CDR3 sequence reads: CSVAPGVSRHNEQFF. The CDR3, as DNA: TGCAGCGTCGCCCCAGGGGTAAGCAGGCACAATGAGCAGTTCTTC.

The V and J genes are TRBV3-1 (or the pseudogene TRBV3-2) and TRBJ2-2; D possibly corresponds to TRBD2 (5 bases). V lost 2 bases to trimming and J lost 4 bases, with 8 bases between them. Germline CDR1 LGHDT, CDR2 YNNKEL (reference sequence). The CDR3 runs to 14 residues. The CDR3 spells CASSQKAGTGELFF. DNA for the CDR3: TGTGCCAGCAGCCAAAAGGCGGGCACCGGGGAGCTGTTTTTT.

V and J are TRBV28 and TRBJ2-3, with 9 bases matching TRBD1. Trimming at V came to 3 bases and at J to 4 bases, leaving 5 bases not matched to a gene. The CDR3 length is 15 residues. Germline-derived CDR1 and CDR2 are MDHEN and SYDVKM. The CDR3 DNA is TGTGCCAGCAGTTTTAGCACAGGGGGCGCAGATACGCAGTATTTT. Protein sequence: CASSFSTGGADTQYF.

V is TRBV3-1 (or the pseudogene TRBV3-2) and J is TRBJ1-1; TRBD1 matches at 8 bases. CDR1 and CDR2 (germline): LGHDT, YNNKEL (reference sequence). This CDR3 contains 16 residues. J was trimmed by 5 bases and V by 0 bases; bases with no gene match: 8. CDR3 DNA: TGTGCCAGCAGCCAAGACGGGACAGGTTGGGGAACTGAAGCTTTCTTT. It encodes CASSQDGTGWGTEAFF.

The genes are TRBV2 and TRBJ1-2; D might be TRBD1 (5 bases). Germline-derived CDR1 and CDR2 are SNHLY and FYNNEI. This CDR3 region has 14 residues. With 8 bases removed from V and 1 base from J, the gap between germline ends came to 14 bases. This chain's CDR3 is CASSWEGHNYGYTF. The CDR3 nucleotides are TGTGCCAGCTCGTGGGAGGGGCATAACTATGGCTACACCTTC.

The V and J genes are TRBV5-4 and TRBJ2-7; TRBD1 is a possible D gene (5 bases). The CDR3 runs 14 residues. Germline lookup yields CDR1 SGHNT and CDR2 YYREEE (reference sequence). Trimming stripped 4 bases from V and 2 bases from J, with 13 bases between. The CDR3 protein is CASSHFGQAYEQYF. CDR3 DNA sequence: TGTGCCAGCAGCCATTTCGGACAAGCCTACGAGCAGTACTTC. The entire variable domain, with the rest obtained from reference TRBV5-4 and TRBJ2-7, is as follows: ETGVTQSPTHLIKTRGQQVTLRCSSQSGHNTVSWYQQALGQGPQFIFQYYREEENGRGNFPPRFSGLQFPNYSSELNVNALELDDSALYLCASSHFGQAYEQYFGPGTRLTVT.

This rearrangement joins TRBV5-1 to TRBJ2-4, with a possible D match to TRBD1 (5 bases). Germline CDR1 is SGHRS and CDR2 is YFSETQ. This CDR3 spans 14 amino acids. V was cut by 1 base and J by 6 bases, with 11 bases left in between. In nucleotides, the CDR3 is TGCGCCAGCAGCTTGTGGGGTAGGGGAAACATTCAGTACTTC. Protein product: CASSLWGRGNIQYF. The full variable domain, its missing parts supplied by reference TRBV5-1 and TRBJ2-4, is KAGVTQTPRYLIKTRGQQVTLSCSPISGHRSVSWYQQTPGQGLQFLFEYFSETQRNKGNFPGRFSGRQFSNSRSEMNVSTLELGDSALYLCASSLWGRGNIQYFGAGTRLSVL.

The chain recombines TRBV6-2 or TRBV6-3 with TRBJ2-1; 10 positions match TRBD2. J was trimmed by 8 bases and V by 4 bases; bases with no gene match: 8. The CDR3 has 15 amino acids. From germline, CDR1 is MNHEY and CDR2 SVGEGT. The CDR3 region is CASSSSGGEIYEQFF. Written as DNA, the CDR3 is TGTGCCAGCAGTTCCAGCGGGGGGGAGATATATGAGCAGTTCTTC.

This clone is a singleton in its sample. The chain recombines TRBV5-6 with TRBJ2-1; 8 bases agree with TRBD1. Trimming cost V 5 bases and J 7 bases; bases outside gene matches: 11. There are 15 residues in the CDR3. Germline V CDR1 and CDR2: SGHDT, YYEEEE. The CDR3 loop is CASRRWDRSGNEQFF. DNA for the CDR3: TGTGCCAGCAGAAGATGGGACAGGTCTGGGAATGAGCAGTTCTTC.

The CDR3 nucleotides are TGTGCCAGCAGCGCTATGGGGGGAAAAGGATACGAGCAGTACTTC. Translating it yields CASSAMGGKGYEQYF. The gene calls are TRBV7-9 and TRBJ2-7; tentative D call: TRBD2 (6 bases). The length of the CDR3 is 15 residues. Between the trimmed V and J ends, which lost 5 bases and 4 bases, there was a span of 18 bases. CDR1 is SEHNR, CDR2 FQNEAQ, per germline (reference sequence). The full variable domain, in which reference TRBV7-9 and TRBJ2-7 provide the parts outside the CDR3, is DTGVSQNPRHKITKRGQNVTFRCDPISEHNRLYWYRQTLGQGPEFLTYFQNEAQLEKSRLLSDRFSAERPKGSFSTLEIQRTEQGDSAMYLCASSAMGGKGYEQYFGPGTRLTVT.

The chain recombines TRBV11-2 with TRBJ2-2; TRBD1 matches at 9 bases. The germline gives CDR1 SGHAT, CDR2 FQNNGV. This CDR3 contains 16 residues. With 5 bases clipped from V and 5 bases from J, the junction kept 9 bases outside the gene matches. CDR3 amino acids: CASSAQGAIGTGELFF. CDR3 bases: TGTGCCAGCAGCGCACAGGGGGCCATTGGGACCGGGGAGCTGTTTTTT.

V gene TRBV3-1 (or the pseudogene TRBV3-2) combines with J gene TRBJ1-5; TRBD1 aligns across 9 bases. Germline trimming cut 3 bases from V and 6 bases from J; bases unmatched to any gene: 6. The length of the CDR3 is 15 residues. Germline CDR1 LGHDT, CDR2 YNNKEL (reference sequence). The CDR3: CASSQATGGAQPQHF. The CDR3 bases are TGTGCCAGCAGCCAGGCGACAGGGGGGGCTCAGCCCCAGCATTTT.

V usage is TRBV24-1 and J usage is TRBJ2-3; D gene unclear. Germline V gives CDR1 KGHDR, CDR2 SFDVKD. V shed 5 bases and J shed 6 bases, with 8 bases lying between them. This CDR3 region has 12 residues. The CDR3: CATSADRDTQYF. DNA for the CDR3: TGTGCCACCAGTGCCGATCGGGATACGCAGTATTTT.

The rearrangement links TRBV3-1 (or the pseudogene TRBV3-2) to TRBJ1-2, with D tentatively TRBD1 (5 bases). The V and J ends lost 0 bases and 7 bases respectively, with 12 bases between them. Germline lookup yields CDR1 LGHDT and CDR2 YNNKEL (reference sequence). CDR3 length equals 14 residues. The CDR3 coding sequence is TGTGCCAGCAGCCAAGATCTGCAGGGTGGTGGCTACACCTTC. This sequence encodes CASSQDLQGGGYTF.

The chain links TRBV27 to TRBJ1-2, with TRBD1 matching 9 bases. Germline V gene data show CDR1 as MNHEY and CDR2 as SMNVEV (reference sequence). This CDR3 spans 14 amino acids. The V gene end was trimmed by 6 bases and the J gene end by 4 bases; junction bases not matched to a gene: 6. CDR3 bases: TGTGCCAGCAGAAAGGGACAGGGTGTCTATGGCTACACCTTC. This gives the protein CASRKGQGVYGYTF.

This clone has more than one count but fewer than ten. The chain employs TRBV5-8 and TRBJ1-1; D perhaps matches TRBD1 (6 bases). The CDR3 is made up of 18 amino acids. In germline, CDR1 is SGHTS, CDR2 YDEGEE. The germline V and J ends were trimmed by 4 bases and 1 base, with 23 bases remaining between them. Written as DNA, the CDR3 is TGTGCCAGCAGCCTTGGAGAACGGGGGGCACTGAAGAACACTGAAGCTTTCTTT. Protein: CASSLGERGALKNTEAFF.

The chain recombines TRBV4-2 with TRBJ2-1; 12 nucleotides match TRBD2. CDR3 size: 17 residues. CDR1 is LGHNA, CDR2 YNFKEQ, per germline. After removal of 4 bases from V and 4 bases from J, the junction contained 8 bases not matched to a gene. The DNA for the CDR3 is TGTGCCAGCAGCCGACAGTCTGGGACTAGCGGGTACAATGAGCAGTTCTTC. Protein: CASSRQSGTSGYNEQFF.

This clone has just a few counts. The chain combines TRBV9 with TRBJ1-2; no definite D call. Deletions cut 1 base from V and 4 bases from J, with 11 bases between. The CDR3 is made up of 14 amino acids. CDR1 and CDR2 (germline): SGDLS, YYNGEE. DNA of the CDR3: TGTGCCAGCAGCGTATCCGGATCGGGCTATGGCTACACCTTC. Translating it yields CASSVSGSGYGYTF.

The chain is built from TRBV6-1 and TRBJ2-3, with TRBD2 matching over 7 bases. The V gene's germline CDR1 is MNHNS and CDR2 SASEGT. This CDR3 is built from 17 residues. The V gene end was trimmed by 4 bases and the J gene end by 2 bases; junction bases not matched to a gene: 12. The CDR3 sequence: CASSGPGGTETTDTQYF. Written as DNA, the CDR3 is TGTGCCAGCAGTGGTCCCGGGGGGACCGAGACCACAGATACGCAGTATTTT.

This chain joins TRBV7-8 and TRBJ1-1; 7 nucleotides agree with TRBD1. V shed 6 bases and J 11 bases; nucleotides not matched to a gene: 9. This CDR3 spans 12 amino acids. CDR1 SGHVS and CDR2 FQNEAQ come from the germline V gene. CDR3 in amino acids: CASSGQVVGAFF. For the CDR3, the DNA is TGTGCCAGCAGTGGACAGGTAGTGGGGGCTTTCTTT.

This chain connects TRBV30 to TRBJ2-7; 7 nucleotides agree with TRBD1. There are 14 residues in the CDR3. V trimming: 4 bases; J trimming: 4 bases; junction bases outside the gene matches: 10. From germline, CDR1 is GTSNPN and CDR2 SVGIG (reference sequence). The CDR3 nucleotides read TGTGCCTGGAACGCCGGGACAGTTTTTTACGAGCAGTACTTC. It codes for CAWNAGTVFYEQYF.

This chain links TRBV6-2 or TRBV6-3 with TRBJ2-2; no definite D call. Germline V lookup: CDR1 MNHEY, CDR2 SVGEGT. V lost 1 base and J 5 bases, leaving 8 bases between the germline ends. The CDR3 length is 14 residues. CDR3 region: CASSYLLKTGELFF. CDR3 bases: TGTGCCAGCAGTTACTTACTGAAAACCGGGGAGCTGTTTTTT.

J is TRBJ2-7 and V is TRBV30; tentatively, D is TRBD2 (5 bases). The germline V and J ends were trimmed by 5 bases and 6 bases, with 20 bases remaining between them. The CDR3 extends over 14 amino acids. Germline lookup yields CDR1 GTSNPN and CDR2 SVGIG (reference sequence). The CDR3 bases are TGTGCCTGGGGGAGAGGGAGAACCCAAGGCGAGCAGTACTTC. This translates into CAWGRGRTQGEQYF.

This chain connects TRBV5-4 to TRBJ2-2; TRBD2 matches 7 bases. Trimming cost V 0 bases and J 4 bases; bases outside gene matches: 6. Germline CDR1 and CDR2: SGHNT and YYREEE (reference sequence). The CDR3 runs 16 residues. The CDR3 DNA reads TGTGCCAGCAGCTTGGACCGGGGGAGGGTCACCGGGGAGCTGTTTTTT. It translates to CASSLDRGRVTGELFF.

In DNA, the CDR3 is TGTGCCAGCAGCTTGGGGGGACTAGTGGGCTACAATGAGCAGTTCTTC. Its protein product is CASSLGGLVGYNEQFF. The J gene is TRBJ2-1, the V gene TRBV11-3, with 8 nucleotides matching TRBD2. V trimming: 3 bases; J trimming: 3 bases; junction bases outside the gene matches: 7. The CDR3 contains 16 residues. CDR1 is SGHNT, CDR2 YENEEA, per germline. Full variable domain (missing parts from reference TRBV11-3 and TRBJ2-1): EAGVVQSPRYKIIEKKQPVAFWCNPISGHNTLYWYLQNLGQGPELLIRYENEEAVDDSQLPKDRFSAERLKGVDSTLKIQPAELGDSAVYLCASSLGGLVGYNEQFFGPGTRLTVL.

The chain carries TRBV4-3 and TRBJ2-3, with 8 bases lining up with TRBD2. V lost 6 bases, J lost 11 bases, and 10 bases stayed unmatched. Germline CDR1 LGHNA, CDR2 YSLEER. There are 13 residues in the CDR3. In nucleotides, the CDR3 is TGCGCCAGCAGAGAGCCGGGGGGGGAGGTGCAGTATTTT. This encodes CASREPGGEVQYF.